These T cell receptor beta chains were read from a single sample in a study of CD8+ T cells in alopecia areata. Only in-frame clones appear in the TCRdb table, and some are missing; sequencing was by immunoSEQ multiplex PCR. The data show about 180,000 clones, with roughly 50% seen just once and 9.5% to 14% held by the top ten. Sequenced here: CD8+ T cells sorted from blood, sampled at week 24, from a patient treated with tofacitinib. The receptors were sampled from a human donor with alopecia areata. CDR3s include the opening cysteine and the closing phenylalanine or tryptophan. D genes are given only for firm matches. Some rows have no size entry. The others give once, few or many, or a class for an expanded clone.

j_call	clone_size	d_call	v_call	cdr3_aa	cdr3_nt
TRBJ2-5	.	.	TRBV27	CASSLGGTQYF	TGTGCCAGCAGTTTAGGGGGGACCCAGTACTTC
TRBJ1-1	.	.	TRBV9	CASSEGGNTEAFF	TGTGCCAGCAGCGAAGGAGGGAACACTGAAGCTTTCTTT
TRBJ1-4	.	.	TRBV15	CATSTNQELFF	TGTGCCACCAGCACTAACCAGGAACTGTTTTTT
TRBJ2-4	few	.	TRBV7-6	CASSLTIRTDVAKNIQYF	TGTGCCAGCAGCCTGACCATAAGGACAGACGTAGCCAAAAACATTCAGTACTTC
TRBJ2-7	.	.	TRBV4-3	CASSQDRSGDYEQYF	TGCGCCAGCAGCCAAGATCGGTCCGGCGACTACGAGCAGTACTTC
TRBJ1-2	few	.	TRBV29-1	CSGGVNYGYTF	TGCAGCGGGGGGGTGAACTATGGCTACACCTTC
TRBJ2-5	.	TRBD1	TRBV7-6	CASSLARGQGGGQETQYF	TGTGCCAGCAGCTTAGCCCGGGGACAGGGAGGAGGGCAAGAGACCCAGTACTTC
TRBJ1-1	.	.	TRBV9	CASSAGLENTNTEAFF	TGTGCCAGCAGCGCCGGGCTGGAAAACACGAACACTGAAGCTTTCTTT
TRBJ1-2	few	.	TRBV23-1	CASSQFLTAYGYTF	TGCGCCAGCAGTCAATTTCTGACAGCCTATGGCTACACCTTC
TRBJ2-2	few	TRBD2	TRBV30	CAWSGIPPSGAITGELFF	TGTGCCTGGAGTGGAATTCCTCCTAGCGGGGCCATCACCGGGGAGCTGTTTTTT
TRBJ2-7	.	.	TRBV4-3	CASSQDAGFEQYF	TGCGCCAGCAGCCAAGATGCGGGGTTCGAGCAGTACTTC
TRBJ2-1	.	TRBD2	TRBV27	CASGGLAGDNEQFF	TGTGCCAGTGGGGGACTAGCGGGGGATAATGAGCAGTTCTTC
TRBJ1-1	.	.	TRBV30	CAWSVGLKGTEAFF	TGTGCCTGGAGTGTAGGCCTGAAGGGCACTGAAGCTTTCTTT
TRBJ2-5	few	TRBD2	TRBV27	CASRSGAETQYF	TGTGCCAGCAGGAGCGGGGCAGAGACCCAGTACTTC
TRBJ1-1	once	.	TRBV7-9	CASRGGLSMNTEAFF	TGTGCCTCCCGGGGGGGGCTATCCATGAACACTGAAGCTTTCTTT
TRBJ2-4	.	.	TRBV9	CASSVGRGAKNIQYF	TGTGCCAGCAGCGTAGGGAGGGGAGCCAAAAACATTCAGTACTTC